A single sample is the source of the 2 T cell receptor beta chains below, sequenced in a study of beta chain features in type 1 diabetes. Investigators reverse transcribed all isolated RNA, so they sequenced expressed TCRB transcripts. TCRdb keeps only in-frame clones here, not all; method: immunoSEQ multiplex PCR. Found here are roughly 240,000 clones, 68% of them singletons; the top ten hold approximately 0.053%. Specimen: naive CD4+ T cells from blood. These receptors were obtained from a man aged 25 to 40 in good health.

The J gene is TRBJ2-3, the V gene TRBV30, with D perhaps matching TRBD1 (5 bases). There are 13 residues in the CDR3. Germline loops: CDR1 GTSNPN, CDR2 SVGIG (reference sequence). Trimming left V 3 bases short and J 5 bases short, with 12 bases between. Here the CDR3 reads CAWSPGLGDTQYF. Here the CDR3 DNA reads TGTGCCTGGAGCCCAGGGTTGGGAGATACGCAGTATTTT.

V and J are TRBV30 and TRBJ2-7; the match to TRBD1 covers 7 bases. Germline CDR1 reads GTSNPN; CDR2 reads SVGIG (reference sequence). CDR3 length: 13 amino acids. The CDR3, as DNA: TGTGCGGACCGGGACAGTGCTTCCTACGAGCAGTACTTC. Translation: CADRDSASYEQYF.